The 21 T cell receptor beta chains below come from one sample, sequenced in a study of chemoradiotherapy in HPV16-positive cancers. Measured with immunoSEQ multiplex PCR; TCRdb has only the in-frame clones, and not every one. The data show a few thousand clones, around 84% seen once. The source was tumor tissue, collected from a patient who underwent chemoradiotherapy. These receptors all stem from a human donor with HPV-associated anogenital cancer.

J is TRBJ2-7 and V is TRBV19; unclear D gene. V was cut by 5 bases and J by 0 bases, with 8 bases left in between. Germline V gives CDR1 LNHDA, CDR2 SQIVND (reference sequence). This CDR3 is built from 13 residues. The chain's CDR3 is CASSSARSYEQYF. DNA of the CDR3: TGTGCCAGTAGTTCCGCCCGCTCCTACGAGCAGTACTTC. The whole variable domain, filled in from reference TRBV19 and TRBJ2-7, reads DGGITQSPKYLFRKEGQNVTLSCEQNLNHDAMYWYRQDPGQGLRLIYYSQIVNDFQKGDIAEGYSVSREKKESFPLTVTSAQKNPTAFYLCASSSARSYEQYFGPGTRLTVT.

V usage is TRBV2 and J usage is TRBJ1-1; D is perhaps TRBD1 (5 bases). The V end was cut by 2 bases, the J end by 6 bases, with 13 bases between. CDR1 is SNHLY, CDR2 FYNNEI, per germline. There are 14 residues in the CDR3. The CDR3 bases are TGTGCCAGCAGTGAACAGGGACCCAGCCCTGAAGCTTTCTTT. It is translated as CASSEQGPSPEAFF.

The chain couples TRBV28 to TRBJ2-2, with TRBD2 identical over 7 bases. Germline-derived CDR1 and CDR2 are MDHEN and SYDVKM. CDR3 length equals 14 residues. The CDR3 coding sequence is TGTGGAGCAATTTCGGGGGGGAACACCGGGGAGCTGTTTTTT. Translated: CGAISGGNTGELFF. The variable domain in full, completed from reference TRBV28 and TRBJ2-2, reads DVKVTQSSRYLVKRTGEKVFLECVQDMDHENMFWYRQDPGLGLRLIYFSYDVKMKEKGDIPEGYSVSREKKERFSLILESASTNQTSMYLCGAISGGNTGELFFGEGSRLTVL.

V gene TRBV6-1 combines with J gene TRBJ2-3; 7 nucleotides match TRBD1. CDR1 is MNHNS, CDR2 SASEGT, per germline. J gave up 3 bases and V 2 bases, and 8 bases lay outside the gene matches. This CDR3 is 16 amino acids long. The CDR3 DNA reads TGTGCCAGCAGTGAAACAGGGGCTTTTAGAACAGATACGCAGTATTTT. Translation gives CASSETGAFRTDTQYF.

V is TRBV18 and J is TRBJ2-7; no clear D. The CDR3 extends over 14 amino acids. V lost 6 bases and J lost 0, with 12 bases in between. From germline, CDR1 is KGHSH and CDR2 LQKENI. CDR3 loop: CASSPVRSSYEQYF. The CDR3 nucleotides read TGTGCCAGCTCGCCCGTACGGTCCTCCTACGAGCAGTACTTC.

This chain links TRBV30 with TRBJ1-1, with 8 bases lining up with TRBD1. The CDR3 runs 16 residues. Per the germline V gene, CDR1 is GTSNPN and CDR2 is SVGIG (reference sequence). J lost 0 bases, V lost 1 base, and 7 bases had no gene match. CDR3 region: CAWSGGKTGVNTEAFF. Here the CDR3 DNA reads TGTGCCTGGAGTGGGGGGAAGACAGGGGTGAACACTGAAGCTTTCTTT.

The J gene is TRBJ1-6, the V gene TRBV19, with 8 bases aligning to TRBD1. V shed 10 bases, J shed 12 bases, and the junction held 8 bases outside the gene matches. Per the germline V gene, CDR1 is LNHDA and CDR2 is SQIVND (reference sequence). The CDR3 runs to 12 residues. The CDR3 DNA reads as TGTGCCACCCGACAGGGGTGGGGACCCCTCCACTTT. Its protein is CATRQGWGPLHF. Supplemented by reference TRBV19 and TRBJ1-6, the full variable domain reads DGGITQSPKYLFRKEGQNVTLSCEQNLNHDAMYWYRQDPGQGLRLIYYSQIVNDFQKGDIAEGYSVSREKKESFPLTVTSAQKNPTAFYLCATRQGWGPLHFGNGTRLTVT.

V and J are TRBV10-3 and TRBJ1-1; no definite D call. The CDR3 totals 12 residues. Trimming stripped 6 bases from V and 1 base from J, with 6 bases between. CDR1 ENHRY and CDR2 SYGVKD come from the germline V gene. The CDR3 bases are TGTGCCATCAGGGGCGGGAACACTGAAGCTTTCTTT. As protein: CAIRGGNTEAFF.

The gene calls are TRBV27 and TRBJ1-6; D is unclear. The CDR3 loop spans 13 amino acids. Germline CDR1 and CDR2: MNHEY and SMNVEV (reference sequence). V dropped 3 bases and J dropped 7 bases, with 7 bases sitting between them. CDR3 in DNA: TGTGCCAGCAGTTTGCAGTTCAATTCACCCCTCCACTTT. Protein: CASSLQFNSPLHF.

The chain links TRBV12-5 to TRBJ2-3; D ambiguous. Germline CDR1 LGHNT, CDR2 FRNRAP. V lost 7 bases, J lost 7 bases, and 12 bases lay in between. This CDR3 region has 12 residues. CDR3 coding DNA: TGTGCTAGTGCCCAAGACGGGTATACGCAGTATTTT. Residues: CASAQDGYTQYF.

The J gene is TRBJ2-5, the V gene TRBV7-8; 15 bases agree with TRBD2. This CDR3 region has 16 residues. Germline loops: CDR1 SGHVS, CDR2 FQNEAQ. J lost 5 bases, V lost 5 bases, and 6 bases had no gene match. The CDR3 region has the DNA TGTGCCAGCAGCCCAAGGACTAGCGGGAGGGAGGAGACCCAGTACTTC. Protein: CASSPRTSGREETQYF.

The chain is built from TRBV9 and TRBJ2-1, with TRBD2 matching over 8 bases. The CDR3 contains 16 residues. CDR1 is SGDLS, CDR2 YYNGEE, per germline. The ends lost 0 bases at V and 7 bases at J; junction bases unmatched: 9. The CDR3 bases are TGTGCCAGCAGCGTAGCAGGCGCGGGGGGTGTGAATGAGCAGTTCTTC. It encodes CASSVAGAGGVNEQFF.

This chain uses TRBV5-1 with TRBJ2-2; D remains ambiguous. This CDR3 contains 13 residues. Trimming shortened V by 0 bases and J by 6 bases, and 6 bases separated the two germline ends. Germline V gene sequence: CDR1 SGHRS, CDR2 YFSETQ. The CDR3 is CASSLAPPGELFF. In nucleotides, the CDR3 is TGCGCCAGCAGCTTGGCCCCGCCCGGGGAGCTGTTTTTT.

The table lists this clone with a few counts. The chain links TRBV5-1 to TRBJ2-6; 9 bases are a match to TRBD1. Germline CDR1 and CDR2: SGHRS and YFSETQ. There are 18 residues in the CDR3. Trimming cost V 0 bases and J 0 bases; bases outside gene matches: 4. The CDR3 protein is CASSLGGTGFSGANVLTF. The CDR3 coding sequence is TGCGCCAGCAGCTTGGGGGGGACAGGGTTCTCTGGGGCCAACGTCCTGACTTTC.

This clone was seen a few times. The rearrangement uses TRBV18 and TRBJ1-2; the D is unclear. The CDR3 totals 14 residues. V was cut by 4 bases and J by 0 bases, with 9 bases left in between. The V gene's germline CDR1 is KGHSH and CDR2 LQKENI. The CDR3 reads CASSRATSNYGYTF. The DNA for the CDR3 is TGTGCCAGCTCACGGGCCACCTCTAACTATGGCTACACCTTC.

CDR3 in amino acids: CASSFIGRSSYNSPLHF. Written as DNA, the CDR3 is TGTGCCAGCAGCTTCATCGGACGTAGCTCCTATAATTCACCCCTCCACTTT. This chain uses TRBV11-2 with TRBJ1-6; D is unresolved. The CDR3 has 17 residues. The germline gives CDR1 SGHAT, CDR2 FQNNGV. Trimming removed 3 bases at V and 0 bases at J, with 12 bases between.

The chain's CDR3 is CAWSWGGGAKDEQYF. As DNA, the CDR3 is TGTGCCTGGAGTTGGGGTGGCGGGGCAAAAGACGAGCAGTACTTC. J is TRBJ2-7 and V is TRBV30; TRBD2 might be the D (6 bases). Trimming left V 2 bases short and J 5 bases short, with 19 bases between. The CDR3 loop spans 15 amino acids. From germline, CDR1 is GTSNPN and CDR2 SVGIG (reference sequence). Full variable domain (outside the CDR3, taken from reference TRBV30 and TRBJ2-7): SQTIHQWPATLVQPVGSPLSLECTVEGTSNPNLYWYRQAAGRGLQLLFYSVGIGQISSEVPQNLSASRPQDRQFILSSKKLLLSDSGFYLCAWSWGGGAKDEQYFGPGTRLTVT.

The CDR3 is CASTPEYGGNRNEQFF. CDR3 sequence (DNA): TGTGCCAGCACCCCCGAGTACGGGGGGAACCGGAATGAGCAGTTCTTC. V usage is TRBV18 and J usage is TRBJ2-1, with 7 positions matching TRBD2. V was pared by 8 bases and J by 7 bases, with 17 bases of the junction left unmatched. Germline CDR1 KGHSH, CDR2 LQKENI. The CDR3 length is 16 residues. The whole variable domain, filled in from reference TRBV18 and TRBJ2-1, reads NAGVMQNPRHLVRRRGQEARLRCSPMKGHSHVYWYRQLPEEGLKFMVYLQKENIIDESGMPKERFSAEFPKEGPSILRIQQVVRGDSAAYFCASTPEYGGNRNEQFFGPGTRLTVL.

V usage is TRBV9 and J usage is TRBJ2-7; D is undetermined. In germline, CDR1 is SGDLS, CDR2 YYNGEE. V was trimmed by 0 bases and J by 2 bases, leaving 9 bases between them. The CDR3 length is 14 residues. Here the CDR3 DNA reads TGTGCCAGCAGCGTAGACGGGTGGGCCTACGAGCAGTACTTC. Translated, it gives CASSVDGWAYEQYF.

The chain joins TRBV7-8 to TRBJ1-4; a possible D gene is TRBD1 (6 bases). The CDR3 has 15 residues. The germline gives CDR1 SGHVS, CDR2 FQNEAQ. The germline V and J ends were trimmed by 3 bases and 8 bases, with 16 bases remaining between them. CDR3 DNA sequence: TGTGCCAGCAGCTTGGCCGGGGGGGCTCGCGAAAAACTGTTTTTT. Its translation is CASSLAGGAREKLFF.

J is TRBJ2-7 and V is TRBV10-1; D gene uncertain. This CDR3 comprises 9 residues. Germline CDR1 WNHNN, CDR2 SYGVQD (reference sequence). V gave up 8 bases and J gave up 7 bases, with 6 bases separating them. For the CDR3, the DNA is TGCGCCAGCCTGGGGGAGCAGTACTTC. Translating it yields CASLGEQYF.